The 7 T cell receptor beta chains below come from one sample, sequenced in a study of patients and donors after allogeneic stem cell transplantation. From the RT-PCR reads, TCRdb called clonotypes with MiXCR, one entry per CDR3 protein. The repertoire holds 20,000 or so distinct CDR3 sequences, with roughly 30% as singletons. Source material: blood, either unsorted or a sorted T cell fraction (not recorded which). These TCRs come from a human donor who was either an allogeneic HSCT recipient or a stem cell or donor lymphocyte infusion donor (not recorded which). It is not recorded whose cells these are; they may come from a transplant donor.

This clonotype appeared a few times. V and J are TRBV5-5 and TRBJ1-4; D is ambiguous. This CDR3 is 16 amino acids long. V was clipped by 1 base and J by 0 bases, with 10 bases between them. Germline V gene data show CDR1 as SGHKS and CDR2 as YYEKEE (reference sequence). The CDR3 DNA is TGTGCCAGCAGCTTGCGAACGTACGCAACTAATGAAAAACTGTTTTTT. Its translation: CASSLRTYATNEKLFF.

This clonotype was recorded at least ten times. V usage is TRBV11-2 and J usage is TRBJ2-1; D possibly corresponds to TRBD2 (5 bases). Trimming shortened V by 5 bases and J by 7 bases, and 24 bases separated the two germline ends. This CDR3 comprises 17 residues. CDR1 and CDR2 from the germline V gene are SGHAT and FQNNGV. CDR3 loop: CASSPLDGQATGNEQFF. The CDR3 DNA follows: TGTGCCAGCAGCCCGTTGGACGGGCAAGCGACGGGGAATGAGCAGTTCTTC. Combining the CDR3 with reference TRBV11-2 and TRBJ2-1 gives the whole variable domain EAGVAQSPRYKIIEKRQSVAFWCNPISGHATLYWYQQILGQGPKLLIQFQNNGVVDDSQLPKDRFSAERLKGVDSTLKIQPAKLEDSAVYLCASSPLDGQATGNEQFFGPGTRLTVL.

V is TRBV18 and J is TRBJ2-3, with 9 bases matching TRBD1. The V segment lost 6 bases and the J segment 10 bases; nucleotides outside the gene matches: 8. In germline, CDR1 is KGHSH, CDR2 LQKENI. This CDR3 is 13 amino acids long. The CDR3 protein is CASSEPGQGSQYF. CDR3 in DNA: TGTGCCAGCTCGGAGCCGGGACAGGGATCGCAGTATTTT.

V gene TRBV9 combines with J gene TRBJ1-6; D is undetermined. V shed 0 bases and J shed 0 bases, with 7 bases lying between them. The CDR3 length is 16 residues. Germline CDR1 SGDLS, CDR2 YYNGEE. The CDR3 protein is CASSVDGSSYNSPLHF. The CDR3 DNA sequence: TGTGCCAGCAGCGTAGATGGGAGCTCCTATAATTCACCCCTCCACTTT.

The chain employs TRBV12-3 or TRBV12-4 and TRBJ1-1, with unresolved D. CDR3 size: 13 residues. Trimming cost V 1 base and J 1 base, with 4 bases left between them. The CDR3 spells CASSLVGNTEAFF. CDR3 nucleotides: TGTGCCAGCAGTTTAGTGGGGAACACTGAAGCTTTCTTT.

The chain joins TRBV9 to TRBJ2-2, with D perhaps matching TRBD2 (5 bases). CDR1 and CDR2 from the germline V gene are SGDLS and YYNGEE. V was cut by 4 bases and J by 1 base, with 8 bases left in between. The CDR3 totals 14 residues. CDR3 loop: CASSRTVNTGELFF. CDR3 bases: TGTGCCAGCAGCCGGACTGTGAACACCGGGGAGCTGTTTTTT.

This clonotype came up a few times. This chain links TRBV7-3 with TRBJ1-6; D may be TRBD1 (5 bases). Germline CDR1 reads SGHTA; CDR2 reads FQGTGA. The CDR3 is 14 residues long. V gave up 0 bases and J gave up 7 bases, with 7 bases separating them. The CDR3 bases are TGTGCCAGCAGCTTAACTCCAGGGAATTCACCCCTCCACTTT. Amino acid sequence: CASSLTPGNSPLHF.